What follows describes a single T cell receptor (beta chain). This entry belongs to a study of graft-versus-host responses after intestinal transplantation. Only in-frame clones appear in the TCRdb table, and some are missing; sequencing was by immunoSEQ multiplex PCR. The data contain 99,000 or so clones, about 82% of them singletons. Germline trimming cut 4 bases from V and 3 bases from J; bases unmatched to any gene: 6. This CDR3 spans 15 amino acids. Germline assignment: CDR1 SNHLY and CDR2 FYNNEI. The chain recombines TRBV2 with TRBJ1-5; 7 nucleotides line up with TRBD1. The sequencing here drew on PBMCs, taken 255 days after intestinal transplant. This receptor was taken from a human patient who received an intestinal transplant, so some T cells may come from the graft donor. CDR3 loop: CASSVGQSYNQPQHF. CDR3 coding DNA: TGTGCCAGCAGTGTGGGACAGTCCTACAATCAGCCCCAGCATTTT.